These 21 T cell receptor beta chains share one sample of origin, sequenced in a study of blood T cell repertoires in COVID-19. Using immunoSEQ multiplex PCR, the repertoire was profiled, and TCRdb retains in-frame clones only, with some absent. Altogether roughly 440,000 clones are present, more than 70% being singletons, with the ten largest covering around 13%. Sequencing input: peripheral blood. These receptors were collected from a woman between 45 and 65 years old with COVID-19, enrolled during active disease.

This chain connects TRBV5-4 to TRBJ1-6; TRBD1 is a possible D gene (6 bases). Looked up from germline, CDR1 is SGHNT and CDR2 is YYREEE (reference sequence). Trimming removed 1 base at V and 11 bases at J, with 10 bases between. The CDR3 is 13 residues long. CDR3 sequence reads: CASSLRGGPPLHF. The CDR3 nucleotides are TGTGCCAGCAGCTTGAGAGGGGGTCCACCCCTCCACTTT.

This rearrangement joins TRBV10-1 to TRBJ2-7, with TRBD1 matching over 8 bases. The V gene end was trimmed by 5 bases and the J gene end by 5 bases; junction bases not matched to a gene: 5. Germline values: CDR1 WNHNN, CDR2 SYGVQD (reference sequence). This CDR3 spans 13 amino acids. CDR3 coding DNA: TGCGCCAGCAGTCGCGACAGGGGAGACGAGCAGTACTTC. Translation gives CASSRDRGDEQYF.

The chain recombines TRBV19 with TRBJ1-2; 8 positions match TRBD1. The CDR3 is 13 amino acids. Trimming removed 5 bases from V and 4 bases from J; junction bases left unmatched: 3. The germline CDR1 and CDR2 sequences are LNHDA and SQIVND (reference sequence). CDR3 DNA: TGTGCCAGTAGTCCGACAGGGGCCTATGGCTACACCTTC. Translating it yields CASSPTGAYGYTF.

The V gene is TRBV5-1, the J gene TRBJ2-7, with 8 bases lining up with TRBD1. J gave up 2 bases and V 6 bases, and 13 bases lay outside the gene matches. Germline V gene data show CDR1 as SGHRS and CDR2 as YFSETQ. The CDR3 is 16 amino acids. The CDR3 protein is CASTLFPGQEAYEQYF. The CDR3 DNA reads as TGCGCCAGCACTCTATTTCCGGGACAGGAGGCCTACGAGCAGTACTTC.

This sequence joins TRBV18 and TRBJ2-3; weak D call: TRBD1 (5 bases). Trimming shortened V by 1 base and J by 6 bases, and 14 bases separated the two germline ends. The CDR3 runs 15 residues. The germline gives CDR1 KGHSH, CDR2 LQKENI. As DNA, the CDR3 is TGTGCCAGCTCACCACGGGGCCTTGGGGTGGATACGCAGTATTTT. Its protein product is CASSPRGLGVDTQYF.

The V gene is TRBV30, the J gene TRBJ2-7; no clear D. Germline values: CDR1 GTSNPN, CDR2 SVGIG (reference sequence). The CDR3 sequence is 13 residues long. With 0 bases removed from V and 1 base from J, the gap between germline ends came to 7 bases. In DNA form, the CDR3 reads TGTGCCTGGAGTGTAATGCAGTCCTACGAGCAGTACTTC. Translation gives CAWSVMQSYEQYF.

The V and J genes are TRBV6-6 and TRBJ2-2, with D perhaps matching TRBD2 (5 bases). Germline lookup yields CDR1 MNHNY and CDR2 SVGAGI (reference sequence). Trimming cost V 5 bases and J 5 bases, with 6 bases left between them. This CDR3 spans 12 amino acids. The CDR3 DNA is TGTGCCAGCAGTAGAGGGACCGGGGAGCTGTTTTTT. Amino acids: CASSRGTGELFF.

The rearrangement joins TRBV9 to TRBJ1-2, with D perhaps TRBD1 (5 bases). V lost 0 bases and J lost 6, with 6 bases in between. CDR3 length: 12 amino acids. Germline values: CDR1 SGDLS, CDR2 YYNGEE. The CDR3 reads CASSVGGDGYTF. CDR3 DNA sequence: TGTGCCAGCAGCGTAGGGGGCGATGGCTACACCTTC.

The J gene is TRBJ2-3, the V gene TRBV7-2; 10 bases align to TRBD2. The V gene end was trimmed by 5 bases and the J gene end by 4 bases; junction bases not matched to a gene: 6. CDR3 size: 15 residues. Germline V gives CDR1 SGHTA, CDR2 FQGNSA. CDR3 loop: CASSLRLAGADTQYF. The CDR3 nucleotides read TGTGCCAGCAGCCTACGACTAGCGGGCGCAGATACGCAGTATTTT. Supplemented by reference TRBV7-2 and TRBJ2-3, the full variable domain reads GAGVSQSPSNKVTEKGKDVELRCDPISGHTALYWYRQSLGQGLEFLIYFQGNSAPDKSGLPSDRFSAERTGGSVSTLTIQRTQQEDSAVYLCASSLRLAGADTQYFGPGTRLTVL.

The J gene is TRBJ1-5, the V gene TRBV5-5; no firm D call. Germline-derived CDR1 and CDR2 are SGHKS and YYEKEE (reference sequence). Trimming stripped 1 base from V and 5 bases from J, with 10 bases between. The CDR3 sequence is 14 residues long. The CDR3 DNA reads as TGTGCCAGCAGCTTGCCAGGCCTTCATCAGCCCCAGCATTTT. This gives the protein CASSLPGLHQPQHF.

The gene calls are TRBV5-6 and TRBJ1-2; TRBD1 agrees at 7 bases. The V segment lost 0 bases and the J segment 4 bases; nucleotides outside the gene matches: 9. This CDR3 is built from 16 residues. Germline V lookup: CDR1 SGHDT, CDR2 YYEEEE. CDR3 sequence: CASSLARGAQSYGYTF. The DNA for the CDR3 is TGTGCCAGCAGCTTGGCCAGGGGGGCGCAGAGCTATGGCTACACCTTC.

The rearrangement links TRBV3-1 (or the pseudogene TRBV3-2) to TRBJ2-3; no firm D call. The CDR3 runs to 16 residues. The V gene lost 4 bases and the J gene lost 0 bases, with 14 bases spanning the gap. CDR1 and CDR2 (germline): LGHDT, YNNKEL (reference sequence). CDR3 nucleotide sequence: TGTGCCAGCAGCCGATCTTTAGAGTCTAGCACAGATACGCAGTATTTT. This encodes CASSRSLESSTDTQYF.

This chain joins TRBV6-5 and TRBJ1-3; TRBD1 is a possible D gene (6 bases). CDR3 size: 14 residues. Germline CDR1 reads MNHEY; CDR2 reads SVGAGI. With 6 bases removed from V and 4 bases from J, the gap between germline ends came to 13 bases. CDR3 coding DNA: TGTGCCAGCAGCGCCGGTGGACAGGGAAACACCATATATTTT. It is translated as CASSAGGQGNTIYF.

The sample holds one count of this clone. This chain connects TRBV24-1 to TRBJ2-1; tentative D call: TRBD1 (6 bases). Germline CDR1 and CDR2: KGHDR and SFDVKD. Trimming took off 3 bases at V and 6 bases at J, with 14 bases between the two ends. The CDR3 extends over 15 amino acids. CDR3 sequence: CATSDPRDIINEQFF. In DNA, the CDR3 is TGTGCCACCAGTGATCCCCGGGACATAATCAATGAGCAGTTCTTC.

For the CDR3, the DNA is TGCAGTGCTAGTATTCCGCGGGGGGGAGATGAGCAGTTCTTC. Amino acids: CSASIPRGGDEQFF. This chain uses TRBV20-1 with TRBJ2-1; 9 bases agree with TRBD2. CDR3 size: 14 residues. J gave up 8 bases and V 3 bases, and 8 bases lay outside the gene matches. Germline assignment: CDR1 DFQATT and CDR2 SNEGSKA (reference sequence).

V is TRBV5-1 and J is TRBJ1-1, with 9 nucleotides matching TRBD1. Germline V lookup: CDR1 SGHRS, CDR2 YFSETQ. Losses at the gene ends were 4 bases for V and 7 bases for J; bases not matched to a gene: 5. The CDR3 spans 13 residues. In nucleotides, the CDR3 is TGCGCCAGCAGCCTTAGGACAGGGGTTGAAGCTTTCTTT. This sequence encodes CASSLRTGVEAFF.

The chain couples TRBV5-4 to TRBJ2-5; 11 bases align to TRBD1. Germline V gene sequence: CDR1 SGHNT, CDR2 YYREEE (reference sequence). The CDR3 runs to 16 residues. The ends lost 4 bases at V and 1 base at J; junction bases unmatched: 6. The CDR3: CASSPRGTGGQETQYF. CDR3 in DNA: TGTGCCAGCAGCCCGCGTGGGACAGGGGGCCAAGAGACCCAGTACTTC.

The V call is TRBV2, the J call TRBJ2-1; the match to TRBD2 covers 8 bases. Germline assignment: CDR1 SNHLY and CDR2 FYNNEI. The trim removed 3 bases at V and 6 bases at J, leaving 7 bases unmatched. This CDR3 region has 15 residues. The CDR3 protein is CASSDFGTRPNEQFF. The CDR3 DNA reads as TGTGCCAGCAGTGATTTCGGGACTAGACCCAATGAGCAGTTCTTC.

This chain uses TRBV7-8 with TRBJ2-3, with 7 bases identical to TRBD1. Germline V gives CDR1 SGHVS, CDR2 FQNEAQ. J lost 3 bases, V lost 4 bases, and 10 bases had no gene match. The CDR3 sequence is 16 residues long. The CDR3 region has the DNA TGTGCCAGCAGCTATTACCCGACAGGGCGAACAGATACGCAGTATTTT. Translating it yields CASSYYPTGRTDTQYF.

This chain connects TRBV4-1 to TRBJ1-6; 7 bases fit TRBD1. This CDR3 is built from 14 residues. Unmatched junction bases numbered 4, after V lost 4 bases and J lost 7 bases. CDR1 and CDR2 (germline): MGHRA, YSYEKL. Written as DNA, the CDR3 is TGCGCCAGCAGCCCGACAGGGCCCAATTCACCCCTCCACTTT. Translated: CASSPTGPNSPLHF.

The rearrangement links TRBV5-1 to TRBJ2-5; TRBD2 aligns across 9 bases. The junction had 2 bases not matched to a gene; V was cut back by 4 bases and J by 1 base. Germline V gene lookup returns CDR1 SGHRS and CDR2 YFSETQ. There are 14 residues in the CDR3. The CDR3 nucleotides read TGCGCCAGCAGCCAGACTAGCGGCCAAGAGACCCAGTACTTC. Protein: CASSQTSGQETQYF.